Listed below are T cell receptor beta chains from one sample, sequenced in a study of blood T cell repertoires in COVID-19. Clones were sequenced by immunoSEQ multiplex PCR, and TCRdb holds only the in-frame ones, with some missing. The sample yields under 250,000 clones, 92% seen once. What was sequenced was peripheral blood. These receptors originate from a man between 25 and 39 years old with acute or convalescent COVID-19. Both conserved end residues are part of each CDR3. The D gene is left open where the match is weak. Part of the rows lack a size; the others show once, few, many or a class for expanded clones.

j_gene	d_gene	abundance	v_gene	CDR3nt	CDR3aa
TRBJ2-2	TRBD2	once	TRBV10-3	TGTGCCATCAGTGTGCGGCTAGCGGACAACAACGGGGAGCTGTTTTTT	CAISVRLADNNGELFF
TRBJ2-3	TRBD1	NA	TRBV4-1	TGCGCCAGCAGCCAAAGGACAGGAGATACGCAGTATTTT	CASSQRTGDTQYF
TRBJ1-1	NA	NA	TRBV9	TGTGCCAGCAGCGTAGATTTGAGGGCTGAAGCTTTCTTT	CASSVDLRAEAFF
TRBJ1-4	NA	NA	TRBV5-3	TGTGCCTCACACGTCAGGGAGGATGAAAAACTGTTTTTT	CASHVREDEKLFF
TRBJ1-5	NA	NA	TRBV12-3/TRBV12-4	TGTGCCAGCAGTTTGGGGCGCGGTCAGCCCCAGCATTTT	CASSLGRGQPQHF
TRBJ1-1	NA	once	TRBV28	TGTGCCAGCACCCTAAAGGTTCGACAAGGAGGTGAAGCTTTCTTT	CASTLKVRQGGEAFF
TRBJ2-1	NA	NA	TRBV19	TGTGCCAGTAGTACCCGACGAACCGGGACAGGGTCTAGTCTAGCGGGATTCCGTGAGCAGTTCTTC	CASSTRRTGTGSSLAGFREQFF
TRBJ2-3	NA	NA	TRBV7-8	TGTGCCAGCAGCCGGGACAACACAGATACGCAGTATTTT	CASSRDNTDTQYF
TRBJ2-2	TRBD2	NA	TRBV29-1	TGCAGCGTTTTACTAGCGGGAGCGGTCACCGGGGAGCTGTTTTTT	CSVLLAGAVTGELFF
TRBJ1-5	NA	NA	TRBV28	TGTGCCAGCAGTCTAGGACAGAGCTATCAGCCCCAGCATTTT	CASSLGQSYQPQHF
TRBJ2-7	TRBD1	NA	TRBV28	TGTGCCAGCAGGACCCCGGGACAGCTTATCTACGAGCAGTACTTC	CASRTPGQLIYEQYF
TRBJ1-2	TRBD1	few	TRBV30	TGTGCCTGGAGTGTCGGGACAGGGCGTGGCTACACCTTC	CAWSVGTGRGYTF
TRBJ1-1	TRBD1	NA	TRBV28	TGTTTAACCGGGACAGGGGACACTGAAGCTTTCTTT	CLTGTGDTEAFF
TRBJ2-7	NA	few	TRBV18	TGTGCCAGCTCACCGAGGCAGAGCTCCTACGAGCAGTACTTC	CASSPRQSSYEQYF
TRBJ1-5	NA	NA	TRBV5-1	TGCGCCAGCAGCTTGGCCCCTACCCAGCCCCAGCATTTT	CASSLAPTQPQHF
TRBJ1-5	NA	NA	TRBV3-1/TRBV3-2	TGTGCCAGCAGCCCACTACTAGGGCAGCCCCAGCATTTT	CASSPLLGQPQHF
TRBJ1-3	NA	NA	TRBV9	TGTGCCAGCAGCGCCGGGACAAGGGGATCTGGAAACACCATATATTTT	CASSAGTRGSGNTIYF
TRBJ1-1	TRBD1	NA	TRBV7-9	TGTGCCAGCAGCTTAACAGGGGTTCTCACTGAAGCTTTCTTT	CASSLTGVLTEAFF